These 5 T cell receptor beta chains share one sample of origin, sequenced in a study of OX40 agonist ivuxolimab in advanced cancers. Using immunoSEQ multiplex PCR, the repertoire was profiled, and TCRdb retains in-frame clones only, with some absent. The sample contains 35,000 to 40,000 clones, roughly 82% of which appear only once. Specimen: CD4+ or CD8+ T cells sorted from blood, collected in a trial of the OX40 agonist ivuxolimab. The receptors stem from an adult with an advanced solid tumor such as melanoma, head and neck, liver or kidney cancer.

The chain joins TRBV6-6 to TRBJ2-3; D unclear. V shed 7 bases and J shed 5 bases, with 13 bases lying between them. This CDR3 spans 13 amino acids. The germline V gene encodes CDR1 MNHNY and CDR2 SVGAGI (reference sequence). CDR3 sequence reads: CASTKNMGDTQYF. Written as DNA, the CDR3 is TGTGCCAGCACGAAAAACATGGGAGATACGCAGTATTTT.

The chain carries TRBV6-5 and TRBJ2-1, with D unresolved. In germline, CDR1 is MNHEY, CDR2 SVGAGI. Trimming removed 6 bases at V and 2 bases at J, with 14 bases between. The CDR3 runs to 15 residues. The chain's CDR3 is CASSLTTDPYNEQFF. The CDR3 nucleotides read TGTGCCAGCAGCCTTACAACAGACCCCTACAATGAGCAGTTCTTC.

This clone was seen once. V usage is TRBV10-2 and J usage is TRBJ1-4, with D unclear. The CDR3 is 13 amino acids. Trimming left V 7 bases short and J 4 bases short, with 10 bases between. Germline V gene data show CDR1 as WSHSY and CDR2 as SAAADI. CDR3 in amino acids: CASTMTINEKLFF. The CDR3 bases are TGCGCCAGCACCATGACGATTAATGAAAAACTGTTTTTT.

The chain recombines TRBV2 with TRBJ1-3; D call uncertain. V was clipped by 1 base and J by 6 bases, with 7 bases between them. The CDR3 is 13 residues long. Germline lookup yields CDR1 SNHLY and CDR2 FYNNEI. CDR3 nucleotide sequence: TGTGCCAGCAGTGAAGAATCCGAAAACACCATATATTTT. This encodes CASSEESENTIYF.

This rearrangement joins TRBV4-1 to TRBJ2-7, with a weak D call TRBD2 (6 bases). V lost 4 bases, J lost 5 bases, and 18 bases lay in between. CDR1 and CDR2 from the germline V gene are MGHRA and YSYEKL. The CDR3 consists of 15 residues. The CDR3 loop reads CASSREGLASHEQYF. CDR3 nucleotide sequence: TGCGCCAGCAGCCGAGAGGGGCTAGCGTCCCACGAGCAGTACTTC.